This TCR beta chain derives from a study of shared clonotypes between healthy human individuals. Naive CD8 cells lacked CD45RO, underwent positive selection for CCR7 and left out terminally differentiated effector memory CD45RA+ cells. Overall study findings and caveats: Rarefaction analysis demonstrated incomplete sorted-subset sequencing notwithstanding large depth.

Sequenced by immunoSEQ multiplex PCR; TCRdb stores in-frame clones only, minus some. The top ten hold 1% to 1.5% of the sample, which has some 2 million clones, just under 95% seen once. With respect to this clone: What it binds is not known.

Trimming took off 4 bases at V and 5 bases at J, with 9 bases between the two ends. The CDR3 extends over 12 amino acids. Germline CDR1 reads SGHTA; CDR2 reads FQGNSA. The sample consisted of naive CD8+ T cells sorted from blood. The TCR comes from a man in his late teens or twenties in good health. The rearrangement uses TRBV7-2 and TRBJ2-7, with a tentative D call TRBD2 (5 bases). The CDR3 region has the DNA TGTGCCAGCAGCTATGACGGGGACGAGCAGTACTTC. Protein sequence: CASSYDGDEQYF.